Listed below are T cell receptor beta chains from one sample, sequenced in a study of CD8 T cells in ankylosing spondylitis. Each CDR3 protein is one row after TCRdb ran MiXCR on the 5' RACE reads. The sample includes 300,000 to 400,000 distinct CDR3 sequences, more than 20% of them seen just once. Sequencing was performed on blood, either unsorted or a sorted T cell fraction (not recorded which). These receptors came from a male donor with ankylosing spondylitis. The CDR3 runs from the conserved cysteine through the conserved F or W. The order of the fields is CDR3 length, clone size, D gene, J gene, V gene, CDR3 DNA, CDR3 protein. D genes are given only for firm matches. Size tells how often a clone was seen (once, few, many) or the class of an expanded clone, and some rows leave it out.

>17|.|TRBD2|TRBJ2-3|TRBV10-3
TGTGCCATCAGTGAGTCTTTTAGCGGGCGGGCGTCAGATACGCAGTATTTT
CAISESFSGRASDTQYF
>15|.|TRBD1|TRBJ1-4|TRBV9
TGTGCCAGCAGCTCCCGGGACAGGGAAGGAGAAAAACTGTTTTTT
CASSSRDREGEKLFF
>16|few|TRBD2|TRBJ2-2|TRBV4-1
TGCGCCAGCAGCCAAGGTGGGGGGGCGAACACCGGGGAGCTGTTTTTT
CASSQGGGANTGELFF
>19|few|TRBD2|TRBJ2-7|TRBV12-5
TGTGCTAGTGGTCCTGATCTAGGACTAGCGGGAGATTTGTCCTACGAGCAGTACTTC
CASGPDLGLAGDLSYEQYF
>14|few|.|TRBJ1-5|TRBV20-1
TGCAGTGCTAGCAACAGCTATAGCAATCAGCCCCAGCATTTT
CSASNSYSNQPQHF
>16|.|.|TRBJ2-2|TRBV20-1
TGCAGTGCTAGATCCTCAGCTAGCGCGAACACCGGGGAGCTGTTTTTT
CSARSSASANTGELFF
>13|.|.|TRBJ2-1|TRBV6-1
TGTGCCAGCAGGGCTAGCGTATACAATGAGCAGTTCTTC
CASRASVYNEQFF
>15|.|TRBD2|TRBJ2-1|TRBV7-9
TGTGCCAGCAGCCAACTAGCGGGATTTTACAATGAGCAGTTCTTC
CASSQLAGFYNEQFF
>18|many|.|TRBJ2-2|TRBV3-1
TGTGCCAGCAGCCCTCCCCGGGCGGGGCGAGGGAACACCGGGGAGCTGTTTTTT
CASSPPRAGRGNTGELFF
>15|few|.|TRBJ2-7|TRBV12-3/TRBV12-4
TGTGCCAGCAGTCACCGGACGGGAGCTTCCTACGAGCAGTACTTC
CASSHRTGASYEQYF
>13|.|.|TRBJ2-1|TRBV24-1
TGTGCCACCAGTGACGGGATGAGCAATGAGCAGTTCTTC
CATSDGMSNEQFF
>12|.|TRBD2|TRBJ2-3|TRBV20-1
TGCAGTGCTAGGTTGGGGACTAGCGGGGGGTATTTT
CSARLGTSGGYF
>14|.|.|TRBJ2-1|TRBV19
TGTGCCAGTACTGAAGGAGGGCTAGCAAGGGAGCAGTTCTTC
CASTEGGLAREQFF
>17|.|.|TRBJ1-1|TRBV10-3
TGTGCCACCCAGTCGACTTCCGGGGCAAAGGGTGGCACTGAAGCTTTCTTT
CATQSTSGAKGGTEAFF
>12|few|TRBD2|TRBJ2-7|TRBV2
TGTGCCAGCAGTATTCTAAGCGGGAACGGCGACTTC
CASSILSGNGDF
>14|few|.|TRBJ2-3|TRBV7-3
TGTGCCAGCAGCCCCGACAGATACACAGATACGCAGTATTTT
CASSPDRYTDTQYF
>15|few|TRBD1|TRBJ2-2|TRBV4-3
TGCGCCAGCAGCCAAGATTTACAGGGGTTCGGGGAGCTGTTTTTT
CASSQDLQGFGELFF
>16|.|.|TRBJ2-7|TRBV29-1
TGCAGCGTTGAAGATCGATTAGGGGCCAGCTCCTACGAGCAGTACTTC
CSVEDRLGASSYEQYF